A selection of T cell receptor beta chains follows, all from one sample in a study of T cell responses to AZD1222 COVID-19 vaccine. Libraries were prepared by immunoSEQ multiplex PCR; TCRdb keeps only in-frame clonotypes and omits some of them. The table has roughly 270,000 clones, about 94% seen once. This material consisted of peripheral blood, taken 28 days after the second AZD1222 dose. The receptor set was obtained from an adult who received the AZD1222 COVID-19 vaccine. Both conserved end residues are part of each CDR3. D genes are given only for firm matches. The size field is filled for only some rows; it gives once, few, many or a size class.

TRBJ1-4	-	-	TRBV7-2	TGTGCCAGCAGCTTAGGGGGACGGAATAATGAAAAACTGTTTTTT	CASSLGGRNNEKLFF
TRBJ1-2	once	-	TRBV20-1	TGCAGCTTCCGGGATGGCTACACCTTC	CSFRDGYTF
TRBJ1-3	-	-	TRBV7-2	TGTGCCAGCAGGTGGAGCTCTGGAAACACCATATATTTT	CASRWSSGNTIYF
TRBJ1-1	-	-	TRBV24-1	TGTGCCACCAGTTCACCGGACACTGAAGCTTTCTTT	CATSSPDTEAFF
TRBJ2-2	-	TRBD2	TRBV6-5	TGTGCCAGCAGGTCTAGCGGGAGTGGCGGGGAGCTGTTTTTT	CASRSSGSGGELFF
TRBJ1-2	-	-	TRBV6-1	TGTGCCAGCAGTGAAGGTCTGGCTAACTATGGCTACACCTTC	CASSEGLANYGYTF
TRBJ1-2	-	-	TRBV19	TGTGCCAGAACAGGGTTTCATAGCTATGGCTACACCTTC	CARTGFHSYGYTF
TRBJ1-1	-	-	TRBV25-1	TGTGCCAGCAGTCCCCCGTGGGGTGCCACCACTGAAGCTTTCTTT	CASSPPWGATTEAFF
TRBJ2-3	-	-	TRBV2	TGTGCCAGCAGTGGGCAGGGGCTTACAGATACGCAGTATTTT	CASSGQGLTDTQYF
TRBJ1-2	-	-	TRBV7-9	TGTGCCAGCAGCTTAGCAGCTCGGGGGGAGAATGGCTACACCTTC	CASSLAARGENGYTF
TRBJ2-5	once	-	TRBV4-1	TGCGCCAGCAGCCAAGTTGGCGCCCCGGGGACCCAGTACTTC	CASSQVGAPGTQYF
TRBJ2-7	once	-	TRBV2	TGTGCCAGCAGCGTTCAGGGGGGGGACGAGCAGTACTTC	CASSVQGGDEQYF
TRBJ2-7	-	-	TRBV14	TGTGCCAGCAGCCACGGGGGTATCAGCTCCTACGAGCAGTACTTC	CASSHGGISSYEQYF
TRBJ2-7	-	TRBD1	TRBV28	TGTGCCAGCAGACGGTTCTGGGGACAGGGTACTGCCGAGCAGTACTTC	CASRRFWGQGTAEQYF
TRBJ1-1	-	-	TRBV3-1/TRBV3-2	TGTGCCAGCAGCCAAAAGAGGAACACTGAAGCTTTCTTT	CASSQKRNTEAFF
TRBJ2-7	once	-	TRBV4-1	TGCGCCAGCAGCCAAGGCGGACTTTTGTCCTACGAGCAGTACTTC	CASSQGGLLSYEQYF
TRBJ2-7	once	-	TRBV10-3	TGTGCCATCAGGCCCTCCCTAGCGAGCTCCTACGAGCAGTACTTC	CAIRPSLASSYEQYF
TRBJ1-5	once	-	TRBV19	TGTGCCAGCGAGGGGAGGGGGAACTATCAGCCCCAGCATTTT	CASEGRGNYQPQHF
TRBJ1-2	-	TRBD1	TRBV4-2	TGTGCCAGCAGCCAAGATCAGGGGGCGTTCTATGGCTACACCTTC	CASSQDQGAFYGYTF
TRBJ1-4	-	-	TRBV5-1	TGCGCCAGCAGCGTAACCGGGACGGGTGAAAAACTGTTTTTT	CASSVTGTGEKLFF
TRBJ2-2	few	TRBD2	TRBV5-1	TGCGCCAGCACGCTACTAGCGGGGGCCACCGGGGAGCTGTTTTTT	CASTLLAGATGELFF
TRBJ2-7	-	TRBD2	TRBV20-1	TGCAGTGGAGGGAGGGCCGACGAGCAGTACTTC	CSGGRADEQYF
TRBJ2-2	-	-	TRBV25-1	TGTGCCAGCAACCACAGATACACCGGGGAGCTGTTTTTT	CASNHRYTGELFF
TRBJ1-6	-	TRBD1	TRBV19	TGTGCCAGTAGTATAGGAGGACAGGGTAGTTTTAATTCACCCCTCCACTTT	CASSIGGQGSFNSPLHF
TRBJ2-7	-	TRBD2	TRBV28	TGTGCCAGCATAACTAGCGGGAGGGCAGACGAGCAGTACTTC	CASITSGRADEQYF
TRBJ2-3	once	TRBD2	TRBV4-2	TGTGCCAGCAGCCAACGACTAGCGGGAGAGGTAGATACGCAGTATTTT	CASSQRLAGEVDTQYF
TRBJ2-5	-	-	TRBV18	TGTGCCAGCTCACCAAGTGGCAGCCAAGAGACCCAGTACTTC	CASSPSGSQETQYF
TRBJ2-3	-	-	TRBV9	TGTGCCAGCAGCGTAGGTTGGGAAAACACAGATACGCAGTATTTT	CASSVGWENTDTQYF
TRBJ2-1	-	-	TRBV6-2/TRBV6-3	TGTGCCAGCAGTCTGAGCTCCTACAATGAGCAGTTCTTC	CASSLSSYNEQFF
TRBJ2-5	-	TRBD1	TRBV9	TGTGCCAGCAGCGCCTCACCGGACAGGGGCCGCCTCGGGAAGACCCAGTACTTC	CASSASPDRGRLGKTQYF
TRBJ2-3	-	TRBD2	TRBV7-3	TGTGCCAGCAGCGGCGGGGGACCCACAGATACGCAGTATTTT	CASSGGGPTDTQYF
TRBJ1-5	-	-	TRBV5-6	TGTGCCAGCAGCTTATATAGCAATCAGCCCCAGCATTTT	CASSLYSNQPQHF
TRBJ2-7	-	-	TRBV7-8	TGTGCCAGCAGCTTAGCGGGAGGAGTAGGAGGCGAGCAGTACTTC	CASSLAGGVGGEQYF
TRBJ2-5	-	-	TRBV9	TGTGCCAGCAGCGTAGCCCCGCGGGGGCGACAAGAGACCCAGTACTTC	CASSVAPRGRQETQYF
TRBJ2-7	-	-	TRBV7-9	TGTGCCAGCAGCTTAGGGGGGACCAACGAGCAGTACTTC	CASSLGGTNEQYF
TRBJ1-1	-	-	TRBV6-5	TGTGCCAGCAGCCCGCGGGGAATGAACACTGAAGCTTTCTTT	CASSPRGMNTEAFF
TRBJ2-1	-	-	TRBV29-1	TGCAGCGTTGGGGCCCCAGGGAACAATGAGCAGTTCTTC	CSVGAPGNNEQFF
TRBJ2-7	-	TRBD1	TRBV18	TGTGCCAGCTCCCTCACAGGGGGCGACGAGCAGTACTTC	CASSLTGGDEQYF